This T cell receptor (beta chain) was retrieved from a study of blood T cell repertoires in COVID-19. The authors' processing: Reference gene primer amplification gave nucleated cell count estimates. The table came from immunoSEQ multiplex PCR; TCRdb's copy has only in-frame clones and leaves some out. Clone size and the V and J calls come from that table; the DNA yielded D and trimming. The profile covers 62,000 or so clones, with around four fifths appearing a single time and approximately 15% taken by the ten largest. Germline trimming cut 2 bases from V and 0 bases from J; bases unmatched to any gene: 5. The V gene's germline CDR1 is SGDLS and CDR2 YYNGEE. The CDR3 consists of 16 residues.

What was sequenced was peripheral blood. This clonotype was obtained from a man aged 55 to 70 with COVID-19, enrolled during active disease. The chain carries TRBV9 and TRBJ2-1; 7 bases agree with TRBD2. Written as DNA, the CDR3 is TGTGCCAGCAGCGTTAGCGGGCCAAGCTCCTACAATGAGCAGTTCTTC. Translated: CASSVSGPSSYNEQFF.